This T cell receptor beta chain was obtained from a study of blood T cell repertoires in COVID-19 (dated by TCRdb to the early 2020s). Background for the entire study: The collaborator samples originated in the United States, Italy and Spain and spanned the acute and convalescent phases of COVID-19. The prospective study material was composed of cDNA or gDNA derived from T cells, B-cell-depleted T cells, or PBMCs. The dataset comprised deeply sampled blood TCRbeta repertoires from subjects exposed to, actively infected with, or recovered from COVID-19. The repertoires were released in a freely available public database meant as a resource for research on the immune response to SARS-CoV-2. The samples were drawn from two sources: the first 160 participants of the ongoing ImmuneRACE study, and 1,200 or so subjects contributed by 6 global collaborators. The sample metadata nearly always contained a de-identified subject ID, COVID-19 status, age in years and sex. Where HLA class I and class II types were available, the types were taken from metadata supplied by the sample provider, not from assay-based typing.

Enrolling through a virtual design, the prospective study's participants ranged in age from roughly 18 to 100 years and lived across 24 United States geographic areas. In the prospective study, participants were assigned to cohorts based on the clinical history participants reported in a screening survey and a study questionnaire. Recovered participants in ImmuneRACE Cohort 3 were defined by two consecutive negative NP/OP PCR tests, clearance by a healthcare professional, or resolution of symptoms. Each participant in the prospective study had whole blood, serum and a nasopharyngeal or oropharyngeal swab collected by mobile phlebotomists. Over a roughly 2-month period, participants in the prospective study had the option of providing additional blood draws and questionnaires. Blood samples from the prospective study were shipped frozen or at room temperature prior to DNA extraction. The V and J ends are trimmed by 0 bases and 3 bases, leaving 13 bases between them. The germline V gene provides CDR1 SGHDT and CDR2 YYEEEE. The CDR3 holds 15 amino acids from the cysteine to the phenylalanine. The CDR3 DNA has 45 bases and is translated from base 1.

TCRbeta CDR3 regions were amplified from genomic DNA using the immunoSEQ Assay, a bias-controlled multiplex PCR. The authors processed their data as follows. The number of nucleated cells in each sample was estimated from the amplification of reference gene primers within the assay. To quantify the absolute abundance of each unique TCRbeta CDR3 rearrangement, sequence reads were collapsed and filtered. Productive Simpson clonality was computed per sample as the square root of Simpson's diversity index over productive rearrangements. TCRdb carries this immuneACCESS record with in-frame sequences only. Its versions omit some clonotypes, under half of them owing to an unresolved V gene in the studies checked, with the rest unexplained. V, J and clone size derive from that table, while D and trimming were established from the DNA sequence. For this sample the table gives fewer than 300,000 clones, of which 75% to 95% were detected only once. Jointly, the top ten make up 1.1% of the sample.

General study outcomes and caveats: The amount of clinical and demographic metadata varied by source and participant and was provided uncurated.

Comment on this clone: Its antigen target is currently unknown. Base-call qualities are not available, and no considerably larger clone is one nucleotide away.

This clonotype was sampled from a young woman who had recovered from COVID-19. The chain was built from TRBV5-6 and TRBJ2-7; the D gene is perhaps TRBD1, from 5 matching bases. The sample was PBMCs or T cells enriched from blood (not recorded which). This receptor has the CDR3 CASSLVGRVVYEQYF. In nucleotides, the sequence is TGTGCCAGCAGCTTGGTGGGCAGGGTGGTCTACGAGCAGTACTTC.